This T cell receptor (beta chain) was recorded in a study of cytomegalovirus exposure and HLA in healthy donors. This CDR3 is built from 15 residues. Germline CDR1 and CDR2: SGDLS and YYNGEE. J lost 5 bases, V lost 0 bases, and 5 bases had no gene match. Concerning this clone: The antigen remains undetermined.

Amplification used 60 Vbeta primers and 13 Jbeta primers. The data were produced by immunoSEQ multiplex PCR, yet TCRdb's version contains in-frame clones alone and is incomplete. The sample carries 160,000 or so clones, 80% to 90% recorded once. Healthy donors of bone marrow made up the group. Points from the study as a whole: It was taken for granted in presence/absence analyses that sequencing depth across donors was roughly uniform. It was reported that TCR beta sequences correctly inferred the HLA-A and HLA-B alleles for most subjects.

This TCR came from a man aged 45-65 years in good health and CMV-seropositive. The chain is built from TRBV9 and TRBJ1-2; 9 bases match TRBD1. The source material was PBMCs. CDR3 nucleotide sequence: TGTGCCAGCAGCGTAGCTCCGGGACAGGGTTATGGCTACACCTTC. Translating gives CASSVAPGQGYGYTF.